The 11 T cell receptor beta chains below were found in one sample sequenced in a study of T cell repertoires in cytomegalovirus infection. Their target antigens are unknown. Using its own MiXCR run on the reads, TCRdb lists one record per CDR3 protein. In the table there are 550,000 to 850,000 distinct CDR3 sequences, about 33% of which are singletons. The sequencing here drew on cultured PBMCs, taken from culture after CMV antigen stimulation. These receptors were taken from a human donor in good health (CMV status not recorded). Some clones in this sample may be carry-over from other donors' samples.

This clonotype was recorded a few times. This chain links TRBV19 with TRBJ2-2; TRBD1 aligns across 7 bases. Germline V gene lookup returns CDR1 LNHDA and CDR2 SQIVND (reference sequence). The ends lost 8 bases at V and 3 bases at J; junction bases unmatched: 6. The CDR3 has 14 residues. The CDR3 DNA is TGTGCCAGTCAAAAAGGGGGCGACACCGGGGAGCTGTTTTTT. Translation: CASQKGGDTGELFF.

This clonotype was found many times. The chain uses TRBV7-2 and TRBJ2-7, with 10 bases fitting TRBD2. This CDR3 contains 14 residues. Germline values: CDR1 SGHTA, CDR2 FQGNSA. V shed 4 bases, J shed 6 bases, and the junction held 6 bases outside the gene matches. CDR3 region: CASSYSGGASEQYF. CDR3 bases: TGTGCCAGCAGCTACAGCGGGGGGGCCTCCGAGCAGTACTTC.

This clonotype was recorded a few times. This CDR3 reads CASRNSGDLEQFF. CDR3 coding DNA: TGTGCCAGCAGAAATAGTGGTGACTTAGAGCAGTTCTTC. The rearrangement uses TRBV7-9 and TRBJ2-1, with D unclear. This CDR3 has 13 residues. V was trimmed by 6 bases and J by 10 bases, leaving 16 bases between them. Germline-derived CDR1 and CDR2 are SEHNR and FQNEAQ (reference sequence). Looking up the rest from reference TRBV7-9 and TRBJ2-1 gives the full variable domain: DTGVSQNPRHKITKRGQNVTFRCDPISEHNRLYWYRQTLGQGPEFLTYFQNEAQLEKSRLLSDRFSAERPKGSFSTLEIQRTEQGDSAMYLCASRNSGDLEQFFGPGTRLTVL.

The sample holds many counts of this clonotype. The CDR3 protein is CASSTPEQGTEAFF. Written as DNA, the CDR3 is TGTGCCAGCAGCACCCCCGAACAGGGCACTGAAGCTTTCTTT. This rearrangement joins TRBV7-2 to TRBJ1-1; maybe TRBD1 (6 bases). The CDR3 is 14 amino acids. The germline V and J ends were trimmed by 5 bases and 4 bases, with 14 bases remaining between them. CDR1 SGHTA and CDR2 FQGNSA come from the germline V gene.

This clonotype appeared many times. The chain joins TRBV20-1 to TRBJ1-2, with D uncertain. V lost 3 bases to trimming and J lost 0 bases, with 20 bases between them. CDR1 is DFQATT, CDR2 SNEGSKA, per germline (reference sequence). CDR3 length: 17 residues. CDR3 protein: CSARAMPLTGSNYGYTF. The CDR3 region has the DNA TGCAGTGCTAGGGCCATGCCCCTAACCGGGTCTAACTATGGCTACACCTTC.

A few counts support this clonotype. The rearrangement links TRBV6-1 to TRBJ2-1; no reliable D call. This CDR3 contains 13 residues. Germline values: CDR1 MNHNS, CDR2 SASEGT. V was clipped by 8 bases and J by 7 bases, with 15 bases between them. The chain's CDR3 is CASQKGYVNEQFF. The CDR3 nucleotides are TGTGCCAGCCAAAAAGGTTACGTGAATGAGCAGTTCTTC.

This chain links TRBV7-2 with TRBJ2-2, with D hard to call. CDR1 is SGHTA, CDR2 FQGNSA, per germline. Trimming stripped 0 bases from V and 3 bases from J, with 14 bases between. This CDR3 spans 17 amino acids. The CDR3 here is CASSLALYARDTGELFF. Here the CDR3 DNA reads TGTGCCAGCAGCTTAGCGCTTTATGCGCGAGACACCGGGGAGCTGTTTTTT.

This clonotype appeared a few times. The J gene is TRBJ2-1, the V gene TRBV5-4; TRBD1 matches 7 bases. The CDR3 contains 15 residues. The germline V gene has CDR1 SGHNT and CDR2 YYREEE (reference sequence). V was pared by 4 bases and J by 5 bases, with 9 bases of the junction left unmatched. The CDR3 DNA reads TGTGCCAGCAGCCCCCGGGACAGAGACAACAATGAGCAGTTCTTC. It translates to CASSPRDRDNNEQFF. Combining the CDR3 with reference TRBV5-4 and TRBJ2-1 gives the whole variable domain ETGVTQSPTHLIKTRGQQVTLRCSSQSGHNTVSWYQQALGQGPQFIFQYYREEENGRGNFPPRFSGLQFPNYSSELNVNALELDDSALYLCASSPRDRDNNEQFFGPGTRLTVL.

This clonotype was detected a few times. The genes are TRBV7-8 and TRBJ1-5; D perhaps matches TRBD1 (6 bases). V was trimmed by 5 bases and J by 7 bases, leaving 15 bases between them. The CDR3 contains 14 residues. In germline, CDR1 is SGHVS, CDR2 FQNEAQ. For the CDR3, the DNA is TGTGCCAGCAGCGAATACAGGGTAGGCCAGCCCCAGCATTTT. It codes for CASSEYRVGQPQHF. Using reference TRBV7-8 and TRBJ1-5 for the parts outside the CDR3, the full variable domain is GAGVSQSPRYKVAKRGQDVALRCDPISGHVSLFWYQQALGQGPEFLTYFQNEAQLDKSGLPSDRFFAERPEGSVSTLKIQRTQQEDSAVYLCASSEYRVGQPQHFGDGTRLSIL.

CDR3 bases: TGTGCCAGCAGCTCGTACGGCTGGGACACTTCCTACGAGCAGTACTTC. It codes for CASSSYGWDTSYEQYF. The chain employs TRBV7-2 and TRBJ2-7; weak D call: TRBD1 (6 bases). The CDR3 is 16 amino acids. The germline V gene has CDR1 SGHTA and CDR2 FQGNSA. The V and J ends lost 4 bases and 1 base respectively, with 17 bases between them.

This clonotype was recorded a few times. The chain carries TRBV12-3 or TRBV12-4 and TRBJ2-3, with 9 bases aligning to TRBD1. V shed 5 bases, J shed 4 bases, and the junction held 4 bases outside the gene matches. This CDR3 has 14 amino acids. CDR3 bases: TGTGCCAGCAGTCAAACAGGGGGCCCAGATACGCAGTATTTT. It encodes CASSQTGGPDTQYF.